These 8 T cell receptor beta chains were all obtained from the same sample, sequenced in a study of cytomegalovirus exposure and HLA in healthy donors. Researchers ran the PCR with 60 Vbeta and 13 Jbeta primers. Using immunoSEQ multiplex PCR, the repertoire was profiled, and TCRdb retains in-frame clones only, with some absent. This sample has roughly 84,000 clones, with around 80% found just once. Sequencing was carried out using PBMCs. These TCRs come from a human donor in good health.

The chain is built from TRBV4-3 and TRBJ2-5; D perhaps matches TRBD2 (6 bases). The V and J ends lost 5 bases and 13 bases respectively, with 20 bases between them. There are 13 residues in the CDR3. Looked up from germline, CDR1 is LGHNA and CDR2 is YSLEER. In DNA form, the CDR3 reads TGCGCCAGCAGCAGCCGCGGGGTGAGCGCCTTGTACTTC. Protein sequence: CASSSRGVSALYF.

V usage is TRBV7-6 and J usage is TRBJ2-3; 9 bases align to TRBD2. V gave up 4 bases and J gave up 6 bases; unmatched junction bases: 8. CDR3 length: 15 amino acids. The V gene's germline CDR1 is SGHVS and CDR2 FNYEAQ. The CDR3 nucleotides read TGTGCCAGCAGCTCCAAAAGCGGGGGGTTCGATACGCAGTATTTT. It codes for CASSSKSGGFDTQYF.

The V and J genes are TRBV9 and TRBJ2-7; D possibly corresponds to TRBD1 (6 bases). CDR3 length: 15 residues. CDR1 SGDLS and CDR2 YYNGEE come from the germline V gene. Trimming left V 10 bases short and J 5 bases short, with 25 bases between. Here the CDR3 DNA reads TGTGCCTCTTCAACCCAGGTCAGGGACATCGACGAGCAGTACTTC. This translates into CASSTQVRDIDEQYF.

The J gene is TRBJ2-1, the V gene TRBV4-1; 8 nucleotides agree with TRBD2. Germline CDR1 reads MGHRA; CDR2 reads YSYEKL. The CDR3 runs 14 residues. V gave up 11 bases and J gave up 8 bases; unmatched junction bases: 14. In nucleotides, the CDR3 is TGCGCCGGGTCCCAACGGGGGGGCGGCGATGAGCAGTTCTTC. Encoded protein: CAGSQRGGGDEQFF.

The chain combines TRBV10-1 with TRBJ1-5; weak D call: TRBD1 (6 bases). The CDR3 is 15 amino acids. From germline, CDR1 is WNHNN and CDR2 SYGVQD (reference sequence). Trimming removed 4 bases from V and 0 bases from J, with 10 bases in between. For the CDR3, the DNA is TGCGCCAGCAGTGTAGACAGGACTAGCAATCAGCCCCAGCATTTT. Translation gives CASSVDRTSNQPQHF.

The J gene is TRBJ1-5, the V gene TRBV2; 7 bases are a match to TRBD1. Germline CDR1 SNHLY, CDR2 FYNNEI. V lost 7 bases to trimming and J lost 1 base; unmatched junction nucleotides: 1. The CDR3 contains 13 residues. CDR3 loop: CASKTGSNQPQHF. DNA for the CDR3: TGTGCCAGCAAGACAGGGAGCAATCAGCCCCAGCATTTT. The variable domain in full, completed from reference TRBV2 and TRBJ1-5, reads EPEVTQTPSHQVTQMGQEVILRCVPISNHLYFYWYRQILGQKVEFLVSFYNNEISEKSEIFDDQFSVERPDGSNFTLKIRSTKLEDSAMYFCASKTGSNQPQHFGDGTRLSIL.

This clone was observed a handful of times. This chain joins TRBV19 and TRBJ1-1; 8 nucleotides line up with TRBD1. The ends lost 2 bases at V and 0 bases at J; junction bases unmatched: 20. Germline CDR1 is LNHDA and CDR2 is SQIVND (reference sequence). The CDR3 totals 21 residues. CDR3 coding DNA: TGTGCCAGTAGTATATACAGCCTGAGGGCCATTCGGACAGGGATGAACACTGAAGCTTTCTTT. Its translation: CASSIYSLRAIRTGMNTEAFF.

The gene calls are TRBV6-5 and TRBJ1-1; D perhaps matches TRBD1 (5 bases). The ends were cut back, 3 bases at V and 11 bases at J, with 22 bases in the middle. CDR3 length: 15 amino acids. Per germline, CDR1 MNHEY and CDR2 SVGAGI. CDR3 sequence (DNA): TGTGCCAGCAGTTATTACGGGGGGTCGGTCCTTCCCGCTTTCTTT. This translates into CASSYYGGSVLPAFF.